What follows describes a single T cell receptor (beta chain). A second PCR of 7 to 11 cycles used a sample-barcoded 5' primer and a J-beta primer mix. Every single cDNA molecule received a tag from a template-switch adaptor with 12 random nucleotides. TCRdb called the 5' RACE reads again in MiXCR, with one record for every CDR3 protein. This table has under 2,000,000 distinct CDR3 sequences, about 49% appearing once. The sample belongs to a study of blood T cells in healthy people across ages. The V gene lost 6 bases and the J gene lost 7 bases, with 13 bases spanning the gap. This CDR3 is 13 amino acids long. Germline V gene data show CDR1 as MDHEN and CDR2 as SYDVKM.

The chain recombines TRBV28 with TRBJ2-1; D unresolved. What was sequenced was blood. The sequence was obtained from a woman between 40 and 50 years old in good health. The DNA for the CDR3 is TGTGCCAGCAGCACCCGGGCCCGGAATGAGCAGTTCTTC. This codes for CASSTRARNEQFF.